The 26 T cell receptor beta chains below all came from one sample that was sequenced in a study of blood T cell repertoires in COVID-19. Sequencing used immunoSEQ multiplex PCR; TCRdb keeps in-frame clones, though not all of them. Altogether about 65,000 clones are present, 75% to 90% being singletons, with the ten largest covering more than 12%. The source material was peripheral blood. All receptors come from a man older than 75 with acute or convalescent COVID-19.

This clone was seen only a few times. This sequence joins TRBV2 and TRBJ1-5; TRBD1 agrees at 11 bases. J gave up 0 bases and V 5 bases, and 3 bases lay outside the gene matches. CDR3 size: 16 residues. Germline CDR1 SNHLY, CDR2 FYNNEI. The CDR3 bases are TGTGCCAGCAGTAGGACAGGGGGCTATAGCAATCAGCCCCAGCATTTT. Amino acid sequence: CASSRTGGYSNQPQHF.

This clone was seen more than once but under ten times. The V and J genes are TRBV9 and TRBJ2-7; D unclear. Germline CDR1 reads SGDLS; CDR2 reads YYNGEE. The CDR3 consists of 10 residues. Trimming pared 7 bases from V and 1 base from J, leaving 3 bases between. The DNA of the CDR3 is TGTGCCAGCTTATCCTACGAGCAGTACTTC. It yields the protein CASLSYEQYF.

The genes are TRBV5-1 and TRBJ1-5; 9 bases align to TRBD1. This CDR3 is built from 17 residues. J gave up 3 bases and V 4 bases, and 11 bases lay outside the gene matches. Germline CDR1 reads SGHRS; CDR2 reads YFSETQ. The CDR3 reads CASSPGTGILDNQPQHF. CDR3 in DNA: TGCGCCAGCAGCCCGGGGACAGGGATATTGGACAATCAGCCCCAGCATTTT.

This sequence joins TRBV18 and TRBJ2-1, with 9 bases lining up with TRBD2. The CDR3 is made up of 16 amino acids. Germline V gives CDR1 KGHSH, CDR2 LQKENI. V was clipped by 3 bases and J by 2 bases; unmatched bases: 5. The CDR3 reads CASSPPTSGPYNEQFF. The CDR3 DNA is TGTGCCAGCTCACCGCCAACTAGCGGGCCCTACAATGAGCAGTTCTTC.

J is TRBJ2-5 and V is TRBV11-2; no reliable D call. V was clipped by 2 bases and J by 2 bases, with 9 bases between them. The CDR3 sequence is 14 residues long. Germline values: CDR1 SGHAT, CDR2 FQNNGV. This CDR3 is CASSLSRRQETQYF. Written as DNA, the CDR3 is TGTGCCAGCAGCTTATCGCGAAGACAAGAGACCCAGTACTTC.

The rearrangement uses TRBV6-5 and TRBJ1-2; weak D call: TRBD1 (5 bases). Trimming stripped 3 bases from V and 7 bases from J, with 9 bases between. The CDR3 covers 12 residues. CDR1 is MNHEY, CDR2 SVGAGI, per germline. DNA of the CDR3: TGTGCCAGCAGTTATCAGGGATCTGGCTACACCTTC. Amino acids: CASSYQGSGYTF.

The CDR3 DNA reads as TGTGCCAGCAGCTCTACCGGCGGGGGAGCCACAGATACGCAGTATTTT. Its translation is CASSSTGGGATDTQYF. The rearrangement joins TRBV7-9 to TRBJ2-3; TRBD2 matches 7 bases. From germline, CDR1 is SEHNR and CDR2 FQNEAQ (reference sequence). The V gene end was trimmed by 4 bases and the J gene end by 2 bases; junction bases not matched to a gene: 9. CDR3 length: 16 residues.

This clone was observed a single time. The chain joins TRBV10-3 to TRBJ1-3; possibly TRBD1 for D (6 bases). CDR3 length: 16 amino acids. Germline CDR1 reads ENHRY; CDR2 reads SYGVKD. V lost 4 bases, J lost 0 bases, and 13 bases lay in between. This chain's CDR3 is CAISATGEISGNTIYF. DNA for the CDR3: TGTGCCATCAGTGCGACAGGCGAGATCTCTGGAAACACCATATATTTT.

The rearrangement links TRBV7-9 to TRBJ1-3; D gene unclear. V lost 5 bases and J 13 bases, leaving 12 bases between the germline ends. Germline V gene data show CDR1 as SEHNR and CDR2 as FQNEAQ (reference sequence). This CDR3 is built from 11 residues. This CDR3 is CASSHSQTIYF. CDR3 bases: TGTGCCAGCAGCCACTCGCAGACAATATATTTT.

This clone occurred a few times. The chain carries TRBV2 and TRBJ2-3; D might be TRBD2 (6 bases). Trimming removed 11 bases at V and 0 bases at J, with 12 bases between. CDR1 SNHLY and CDR2 FYNNEI come from the germline V gene. The CDR3 sequence is 13 residues long. CDR3 DNA sequence: TGTGCCGCAGCCGGGGGAAGCACAGATACGCAGTATTTT. Amino acid sequence: CAAAGGSTDTQYF.

The chain couples TRBV6-1 to TRBJ1-1; perhaps TRBD1 as D (5 bases). Germline V lookup: CDR1 MNHNS, CDR2 SASEGT. Trimming removed 3 bases from V and 1 base from J, with 18 bases in between. This CDR3 comprises 17 residues. CDR3 sequence reads: CASSESPKGWGNTEAFF. CDR3 bases: TGTGCCAGCAGTGAGTCCCCCAAGGGGTGGGGGAACACTGAAGCTTTCTTT.

The J gene is TRBJ2-7, the V gene TRBV3-1 (or the pseudogene TRBV3-2), with 7 positions matching TRBD1. J gave up 0 bases and V 2 bases, and 7 bases lay outside the gene matches. Germline CDR1 and CDR2: LGHDT and YNNKEL (reference sequence). The CDR3 contains 16 residues. The DNA of the CDR3 is TGTGCCAGCAGCCAAAGAAGGACAGGTCTCTCCTACGAGCAGTACTTC. It encodes CASSQRRTGLSYEQYF.

The chain has TRBV7-9 and TRBJ1-1; D gene ambiguous. V was cut by 5 bases and J by 3 bases, with 10 bases left in between. Germline lookup yields CDR1 SEHNR and CDR2 FQNEAQ (reference sequence). The length of the CDR3 is 13 residues. The CDR3 region has the DNA TGTGCCAGCAGCAACCAGGTTGACACTGAAGCTTTCTTT. This translates into CASSNQVDTEAFF.

The gene calls are TRBV20-1 and TRBJ2-5; D unclear. CDR3 length: 11 amino acids. The germline V gene encodes CDR1 DFQATT and CDR2 SNEGSKA (reference sequence). V was shortened by 6 bases and J by 0 bases, with 5 bases between the two germline ends. CDR3 DNA sequence: TGCAGTGCACAGTACCAAGAGACCCAGTACTTC. Its translation: CSAQYQETQYF.

The chain combines TRBV5-5 with TRBJ1-1; the match to TRBD1 covers 7 bases. Germline V gene lookup returns CDR1 SGHKS and CDR2 YYEKEE (reference sequence). This CDR3 spans 15 amino acids. Trimming cost V 9 bases and J 3 bases; bases outside gene matches: 14. CDR3 DNA: TGTGCCACAACAAAAGAGGGGGCAGGGGACACTGAAGCTTTCTTT. Protein sequence: CATTKEGAGDTEAFF. Complete variable domain (other parts from reference TRBV5-5 and TRBJ1-1): DAGVTQSPTHLIKTRGQQVTLRCSPISGHKSVSWYQQVLGQGPQFIFQYYEKEERGRGNFPDRFSARQFPNYSSELNVNALLLGDSALYLCATTKEGAGDTEAFFGQGTRLTVV.

This chain connects TRBV6-5 to TRBJ1-5; 9 bases fit TRBD1. CDR1 and CDR2 (germline): MNHEY, SVGAGI. CDR3 length equals 15 residues. V lost 6 bases to trimming and J lost 6 bases; unmatched junction nucleotides: 9. CDR3 region: CASRTQGALGQPQHF. The CDR3 nucleotides are TGTGCCAGCAGGACACAGGGGGCCTTAGGTCAGCCCCAGCATTTT.

This clone was counted only a few times. This chain connects TRBV11-2 to TRBJ2-5, with D unclear. CDR3 length: 14 amino acids. Germline V CDR1 and CDR2: SGHAT, FQNNGV. V was trimmed by 3 bases and J by 5 bases, leaving 13 bases between them. The CDR3 loop is CASSFSGSGETQYF. The CDR3 nucleotides are TGTGCCAGCAGCTTCTCGGGTTCGGGTGAGACCCAGTACTTC. Looking up the rest from reference TRBV11-2 and TRBJ2-5 gives the full variable domain: EAGVAQSPRYKIIEKRQSVAFWCNPISGHATLYWYQQILGQGPKLLIQFQNNGVVDDSQLPKDRFSAERLKGVDSTLKIQPAKLEDSAVYLCASSFSGSGETQYFGPGTRLLVL.

This chain links TRBV5-5 with TRBJ2-3; D not certain. V lost 0 bases to trimming and J lost 2 bases, with 7 bases between them. CDR1 and CDR2 from the germline V gene are SGHKS and YYEKEE (reference sequence). CDR3 length equals 14 residues. CDR3 DNA sequence: TGTGCCAGCAGCTTGGTCGTAGTCACAGATACGCAGTATTTT. Its translation: CASSLVVVTDTQYF.

This rearrangement joins TRBV15 to TRBJ2-7; 9 positions agree with TRBD1. The V segment lost 3 bases and the J segment 4 bases; nucleotides outside the gene matches: 4. The CDR3 length is 14 residues. Germline V gives CDR1 LNHNV, CDR2 YYDKDF (reference sequence). The CDR3 protein is CATSSFGQGYEQYF. In nucleotides, the CDR3 is TGTGCCACCAGCAGCTTCGGACAGGGGTACGAGCAGTACTTC.

This clone was found once. J is TRBJ2-7 and V is TRBV4-1, with 8 bases fitting TRBD1. J lost 2 bases, V lost 1 base, and 4 bases had no gene match. The CDR3 has 15 residues. The germline gives CDR1 MGHRA, CDR2 YSYEKL. The CDR3, as DNA: TGCGCCAGCAGCCAAGGGGGGACAGGCCCCTACGAGCAGTACTTC. As protein: CASSQGGTGPYEQYF.

The gene calls are TRBV4-2 and TRBJ2-2; weak D call: TRBD1 (5 bases). Trimming stripped 0 bases from V and 0 bases from J, with 8 bases between. This CDR3 is built from 16 residues. Per the germline V gene, CDR1 is LGHNA and CDR2 is YNFKEQ. CDR3 sequence reads: CASSQDMTANTGELFF. CDR3 nucleotide sequence: TGTGCCAGCAGCCAAGATATGACAGCGAACACCGGGGAGCTGTTTTTT.

The rearrangement joins TRBV7-2 to TRBJ1-6; 8 bases are a match to TRBD1. The CDR3 covers 16 residues. Per the germline V gene, CDR1 is SGHTA and CDR2 is FQGNSA. J lost 3 bases, V lost 5 bases, and 6 bases had no gene match. The CDR3 DNA is TGTGCCAGCAGCGCCCAGGGGGCCGGCTATAATTCACCCCTCCACTTT. This translates into CASSAQGAGYNSPLHF.

This clone was recorded only once. The chain is built from TRBV19 and TRBJ1-6; TRBD1 might be the D (5 bases). Trimming took 8 bases from V and 5 from J, leaving 13 bases between them. The CDR3 runs 14 residues. Looked up from germline, CDR1 is LNHDA and CDR2 is SQIVND (reference sequence). CDR3 region: CASEAGRDNSPLHF. The CDR3 DNA follows: TGTGCCAGTGAGGCAGGGAGGGATAATTCACCCCTCCACTTT. Full variable domain (outside the CDR3, taken from reference TRBV19 and TRBJ1-6): DGGITQSPKYLFRKEGQNVTLSCEQNLNHDAMYWYRQDPGQGLRLIYYSQIVNDFQKGDIAEGYSVSREKKESFPLTVTSAQKNPTAFYLCASEAGRDNSPLHFGNGTRLTVT.

This clone was picked up a small number of times. The rearrangement joins TRBV19 to TRBJ1-5; D uncertain. V lost 6 bases and J 0 bases, leaving 12 bases between the germline ends. The CDR3 runs 15 residues. Germline V gene lookup returns CDR1 LNHDA and CDR2 SQIVND (reference sequence). DNA for the CDR3: TGTGCCAGTAGCCCTTCTCGAGATAGCAATCAGCCCCAGCATTTT. This encodes CASSPSRDSNQPQHF.

CDR3 bases: TGTGCCAGCAGGGAGGGACGGAACACTGAAGCTTTCTTT. Protein product: CASREGRNTEAFF. The V gene is TRBV6-5, the J gene TRBJ1-1; perhaps TRBD1 as D (5 bases). V lost 6 bases and J 1 base, leaving 9 bases between the germline ends. Germline loops: CDR1 MNHEY, CDR2 SVGAGI. CDR3 length: 13 residues.

This clone has ten or more counts. The J gene is TRBJ1-5, the V gene TRBV7-2, with D possibly being TRBD1 (5 bases). The length of the CDR3 is 14 residues. CDR1 and CDR2 (germline): SGHTA, FQGNSA. Trimming took off 3 bases at V and 3 bases at J, with 9 bases between the two ends. CDR3 protein: CASSFAGNNQPQHF. The DNA of the CDR3 is TGTGCCAGCAGCTTTGCAGGGAACAATCAGCCCCAGCATTTT.